The present TCR beta chain was sequenced within a study of blood T cell repertoires in COVID-19. Sequenced by immunoSEQ multiplex PCR; TCRdb stores in-frame clones only, minus some. The sample lists 90,000 to 120,000 clones, about 80% occurring once. The ends were cut back, 1 base at V and 6 bases at J, with 6 bases in the middle. CDR1 and CDR2 from the germline V gene are LNHDA and SQIVND (reference sequence). The CDR3 sequence is 13 residues long. The table lists this clone with a count of one. The receptor was isolated from a man aged 65-85 years with acute or convalescent COVID-19. The specimen sequenced was peripheral blood. The chain combines TRBV19 with TRBJ2-2, with D hard to call. The CDR3 loop is CASSIVRAGELFF. The CDR3 DNA sequence: TGTGCCAGTAGTATAGTTCGAGCCGGGGAGCTGTTTTTT.